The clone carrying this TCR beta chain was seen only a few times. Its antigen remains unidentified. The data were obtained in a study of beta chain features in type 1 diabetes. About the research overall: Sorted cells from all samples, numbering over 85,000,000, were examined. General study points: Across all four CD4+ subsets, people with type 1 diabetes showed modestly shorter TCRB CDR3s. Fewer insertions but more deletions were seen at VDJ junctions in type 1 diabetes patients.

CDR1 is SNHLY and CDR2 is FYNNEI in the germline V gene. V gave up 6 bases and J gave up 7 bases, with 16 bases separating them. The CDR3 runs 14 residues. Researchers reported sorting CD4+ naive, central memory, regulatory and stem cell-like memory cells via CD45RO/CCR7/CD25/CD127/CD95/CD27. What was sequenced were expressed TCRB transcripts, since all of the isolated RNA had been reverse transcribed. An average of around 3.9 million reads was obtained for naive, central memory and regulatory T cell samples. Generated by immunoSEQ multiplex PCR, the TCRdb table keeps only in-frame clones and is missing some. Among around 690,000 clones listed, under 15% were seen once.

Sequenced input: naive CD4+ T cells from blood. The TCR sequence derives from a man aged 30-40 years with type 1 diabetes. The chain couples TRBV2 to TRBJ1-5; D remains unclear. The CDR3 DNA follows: TGTGCCAGCAGCGTCGGGCTACAACCACAGCCCCAGCATTTT. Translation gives CASSVGLQPQPQHF.